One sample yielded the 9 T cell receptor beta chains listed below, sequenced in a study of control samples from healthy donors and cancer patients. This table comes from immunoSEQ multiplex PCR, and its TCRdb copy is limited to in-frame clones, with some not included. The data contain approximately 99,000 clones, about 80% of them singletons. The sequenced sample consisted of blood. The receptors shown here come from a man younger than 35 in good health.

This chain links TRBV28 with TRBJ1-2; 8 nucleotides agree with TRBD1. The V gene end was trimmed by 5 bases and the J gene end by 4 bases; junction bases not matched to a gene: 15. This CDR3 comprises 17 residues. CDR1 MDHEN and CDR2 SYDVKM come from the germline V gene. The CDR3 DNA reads TGTGCCAGCAGTCCGAATGGACAGGGCCCGATAATCTATGGCTACACCTTC. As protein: CASSPNGQGPIIYGYTF.

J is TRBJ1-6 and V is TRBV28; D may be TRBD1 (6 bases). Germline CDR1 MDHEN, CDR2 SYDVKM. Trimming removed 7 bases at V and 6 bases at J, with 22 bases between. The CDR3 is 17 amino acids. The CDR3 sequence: CASTQEQGSRSNSPLHF. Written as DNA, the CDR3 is TGTGCCAGCACCCAGGAACAGGGTAGCCGGTCTAATTCACCCCTCCACTTT. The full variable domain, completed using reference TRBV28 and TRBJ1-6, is DVKVTQSSRYLVKRTGEKVFLECVQDMDHENMFWYRQDPGLGLRLIYFSYDVKMKEKGDIPEGYSVSREKKERFSLILESASTNQTSMYLCASTQEQGSRSNSPLHFGNGTRLTVT.

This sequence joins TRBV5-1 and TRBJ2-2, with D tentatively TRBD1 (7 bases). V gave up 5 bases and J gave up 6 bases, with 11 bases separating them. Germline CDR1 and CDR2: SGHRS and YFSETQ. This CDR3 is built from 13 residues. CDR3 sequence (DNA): TGCGCCAGCAGGCAGGGGGGCGCCGGGGAGCTGTTTTTT. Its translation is CASRQGGAGELFF.

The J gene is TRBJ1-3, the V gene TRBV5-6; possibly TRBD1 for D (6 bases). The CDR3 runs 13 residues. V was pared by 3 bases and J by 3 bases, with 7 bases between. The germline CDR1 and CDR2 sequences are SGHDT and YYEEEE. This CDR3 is CASSWDIGNTIYF. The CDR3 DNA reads TGTGCCAGCAGCTGGGACATTGGAAACACCATATATTTT.

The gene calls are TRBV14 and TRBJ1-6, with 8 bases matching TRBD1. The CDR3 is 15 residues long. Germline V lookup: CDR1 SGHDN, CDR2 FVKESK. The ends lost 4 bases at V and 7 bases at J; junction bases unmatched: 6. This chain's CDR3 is CASSPADRVNSPLHF. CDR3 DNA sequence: TGTGCCAGCAGCCCAGCGGACAGGGTAAATTCACCCCTCCACTTT.

CDR3 in amino acids: CASSLAGSSYEQYV. CDR3 coding DNA: TGCGCCAGCAGCTTGGCTGGGAGCTCCTACGAGCAGTACGTC. This rearrangement joins TRBV5-1 to TRBJ2-7, with D possibly matching TRBD2 (5 bases). Trimming removed 0 bases at V and 0 bases at J, with 7 bases between. The CDR3 has 14 amino acids. Germline loops: CDR1 SGHRS, CDR2 YFSETQ.

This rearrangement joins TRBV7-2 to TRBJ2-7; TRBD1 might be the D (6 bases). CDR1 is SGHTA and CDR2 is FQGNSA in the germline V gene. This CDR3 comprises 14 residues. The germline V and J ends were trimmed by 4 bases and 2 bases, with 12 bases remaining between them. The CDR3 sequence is CASSYATGTYEQYF. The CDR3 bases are TGTGCCAGCAGCTACGCTACAGGGACCTACGAGCAGTACTTC.

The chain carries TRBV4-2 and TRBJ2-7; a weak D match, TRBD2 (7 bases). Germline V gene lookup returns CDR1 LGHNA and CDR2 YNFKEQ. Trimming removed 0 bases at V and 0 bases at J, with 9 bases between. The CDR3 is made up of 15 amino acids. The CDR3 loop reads CASSQDGGLSYEQYF. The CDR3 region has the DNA TGTGCCAGCAGCCAAGACGGGGGGCTCTCCTACGAGCAGTACTTC.

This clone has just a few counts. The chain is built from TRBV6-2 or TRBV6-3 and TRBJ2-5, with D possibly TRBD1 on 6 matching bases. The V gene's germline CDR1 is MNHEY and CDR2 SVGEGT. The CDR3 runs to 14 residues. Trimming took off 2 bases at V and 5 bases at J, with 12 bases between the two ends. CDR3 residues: CASSYGGERETQYF. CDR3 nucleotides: TGTGCCAGCAGTTACGGGGGCGAGAGGGAGACCCAGTACTTC.